The T cell receptor beta chain described here comes from a study of sequential checkpoint blockade in melanoma (dated by TCRdb to about 2019). At the level of the whole study: Patients were assigned by 1:1 randomization to either first-line nivolumab followed by ipilimumab (arm A) or ipilimumab followed by nivolumab (arm B). Maintenance nivolumab came after both trial sequences. DNA from 91 pretreatment melanoma tumor samples underwent TCRbeta immunosequencing. The same lesion was the source of 75% to 90% of the matched pre- and post-treatment tumor biopsy pairs. For twenty-two patients, matched tumor biopsies were taken both before treatment and at week 13, after single-agent nivolumab (arm A) or ipilimumab (arm B). What the study reported, not specific to this receptor: Validation of the response-prediction model combining TCR metrics and mutation burden is needed in larger, independent patient cohorts. Small sample sizes and reduced statistical power limited the within-arm analyses of tumor T-cell fraction. Among patients in arm A, the nivolumab-first arm, pretreatment tumor TIL clonality was associated with response (P = .04). Patients with increases in tumor T-cell fraction and clonality by week 13 were approximately 30 times more likely to achieve clinical benefit. Tumor T-cell fraction and clonality were found to correlate with PD-L1 staining and CD8+ T-cell counts but not with mutational load.

The immunoSEQ Assay was used to immunosequence TCRbeta CDR3 regions from genomic DNA. Before high-throughput sequencing, genomic DNA was amplified using bias-controlled multiplex PCR. In the authors' own workflow: To quantify the absolute abundance of each unique TCRbeta CDR3 region, the sequences were collapsed and filtered. Clonality, defined as 1 minus Pielou's evenness, was calculated using only productive rearrangements. To compute tumor T-cell fraction, TCRbeta template counts were normalized to usable DNA, with usable DNA estimated from several housekeeping genes. Clones with significantly greater frequencies in on-treatment versus baseline samples were identified using a previously published method. Entries here come from immuneACCESS through TCRdb and include only in-frame sequences with V and J called. Some clones fail to appear in such tables; in the studies checked, an unresolved V gene covers under half of the shortfall, and the cause of the remainder is unknown. That table supplies the V and J calls and clone size; D and trimming were determined from the DNA. In all, the sample holds under 10,000 clones, and about 28% of those were seen once. The ten largest clones represent less than 6.5% of the sample.

This clone was detected only a few times. Its antigen has not been determined. It has no much larger one-base neighbor in the sample; base qualities were not kept. The treatment or condition label here, explained by the study, means: randomized to nivolumab then ipilimumab (arm A) or the reverse (arm B). None of the patients in the trial had previously been given DNA-damaging chemotherapy. The samples were obtained from melanoma patients enrolled in CheckMate 064, an open-label, randomized phase II trial testing sequential checkpoint blockade. Genomic DNA from formalin-fixed paraffin-embedded (FFPE) tissue samples served as the input for tumor TCR sequencing. This sequence originates from a human donor with melanoma. This specimen consisted of tumor tissue (inferred from file names), obtained from a patient given nivolumab and ipilimumab in sequence.

This receptor carries the CDR3 CASSDDGPSGNTIYF. The bases read TGTGCCAGCAGTGACGACGGCCCCTCTGGAAACACCATATATTTT. The chain uses TRBV25-1 and TRBJ1-3; confidence is insufficient to name the D gene. Cut back by 3 bases and 0 bases, the V and J ends lie 9 bases apart. Per the germline V gene, MGHDK is the CDR1 and SYGVNS is the CDR2. The CDR3 spans 15 residues, from the cysteine through the phenylalanine. The read is trimmed to its CDR3 DNA, 45 bases read in frame from base 1.